Given below is one T cell receptor (beta chain) in context. Clones were sequenced by immunoSEQ multiplex PCR, and TCRdb holds only the in-frame ones, with some missing. The sample records tens of thousands of clones, roughly nine tenths being singletons. The CDR3 spans 13 residues. Trimming removed 3 bases from V and 0 bases from J, with 3 bases in between. Looked up from germline, CDR1 is KGHSH and CDR2 is LQKENI. These data come from a study of lymphopenia after photon versus proton radiotherapy. The TCR comes from a woman aged 40 to 55 with cholangiocarcinoma. The J gene is TRBJ1-3, the V gene TRBV18, with D hard to call. The input for sequencing was peripheral blood, taken from a patient treated with photon-based radiotherapy. This CDR3 reads CASSPVSGNTIYF. CDR3 nucleotides: TGTGCCAGCTCACCTGTCTCTGGAAACACCATATATTTT.